What follows describes a single T cell receptor (beta chain). This sample stems from a study of cytomegalovirus exposure and HLA in healthy donors. This PCR relied on a set of 60 Vbeta primers and 13 Jbeta primers. Sequenced by immunoSEQ multiplex PCR; TCRdb stores in-frame clones only, minus some. In the table there are a few hundred thousand clones, 85% to 90% of which are singletons. The CDR3 totals 12 residues. V shed 8 bases and J shed 6 bases, with 11 bases lying between them. Germline values: CDR1 MNHNS, CDR2 SASEGT. This TCR derives from a young woman in good health and CMV-seronegative. The J gene is TRBJ1-5, the V gene TRBV6-1, with D perhaps matching TRBD1 (5 bases). Input material: PBMCs. The CDR3, as DNA: TGTGCCAGCCAAGCGGGGGGTCAGCCCCAGCATTTT. Protein sequence: CASQAGGQPQHF.